Given below is one T cell receptor beta chain in context. The antigen is undetermined. Other DNA sequences in this sample translate to the same CDR3. The length of the CDR3 is 15 residues. V gave up 0 bases and J gave up 0 bases, with 7 bases separating them. The germline V gene encodes CDR1 SGHNT and CDR2 YENEEA. Free of recent acute infections or vaccinations, the donors were healthy HIV-negative adults. These data are taken from a study of shared clonotypes between healthy human individuals. Study-level findings and limits: Larger estimated richness was generally recorded for naive subsets relative to memory subsets. With few donors, the genetic and exposure-history diversity represented was limited. Of the naive CD4 clonotypes, about 5% were shared across a handful of donors.

Some clones are missing from TCRdb's copy, which holds only in-frame ones; the method was immunoSEQ multiplex PCR. This table holds about a million clones, approximately 70% found once. The V gene is TRBV11-3, the J gene TRBJ2-3, with D uncertain. Sequencing input: memory CD4+ T cells sorted from blood. Subset denoted: CD45RA-negative fraction. This receptor was taken from a man aged 18-30 years in good health. The CDR3 sequence is CASSLEGSSTDTQYF. In DNA form, the CDR3 reads TGTGCCAGCAGCTTAGAGGGCAGCAGCACAGATACGCAGTATTTT.